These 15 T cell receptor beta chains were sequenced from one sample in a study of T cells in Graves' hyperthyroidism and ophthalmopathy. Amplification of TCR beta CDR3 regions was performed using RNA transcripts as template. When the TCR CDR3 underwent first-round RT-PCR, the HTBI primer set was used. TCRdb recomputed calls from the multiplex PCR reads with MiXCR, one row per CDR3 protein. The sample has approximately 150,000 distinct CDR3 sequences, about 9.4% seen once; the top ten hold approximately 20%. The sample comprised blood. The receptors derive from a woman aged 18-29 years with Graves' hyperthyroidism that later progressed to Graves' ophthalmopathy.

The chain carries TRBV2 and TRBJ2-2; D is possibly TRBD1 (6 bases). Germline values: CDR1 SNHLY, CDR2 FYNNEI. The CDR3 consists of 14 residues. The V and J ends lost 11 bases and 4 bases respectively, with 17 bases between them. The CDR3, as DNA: TGTGCCGGGTCGGGGCAGGGGACCACCGGGGAGCTGTTTTTT. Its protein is CAGSGQGTTGELFF.

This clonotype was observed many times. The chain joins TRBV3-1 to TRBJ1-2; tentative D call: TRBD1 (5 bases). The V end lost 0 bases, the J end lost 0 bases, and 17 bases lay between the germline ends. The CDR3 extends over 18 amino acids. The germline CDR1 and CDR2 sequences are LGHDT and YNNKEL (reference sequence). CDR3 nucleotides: TGTGCCAGCAGCCAAGACCCCTCCACGGGGACCGCTAACTATGGCTACACCTTC. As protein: CASSQDPSTGTANYGYTF.

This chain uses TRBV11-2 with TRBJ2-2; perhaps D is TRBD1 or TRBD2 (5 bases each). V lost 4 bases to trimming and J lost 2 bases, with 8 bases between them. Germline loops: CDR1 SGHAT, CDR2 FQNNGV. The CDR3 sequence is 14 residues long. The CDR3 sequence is CASSWDPNTGELFF. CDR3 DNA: TGTGCCAGCAGCTGGGACCCTAACACCGGGGAGCTGTTTTTT.

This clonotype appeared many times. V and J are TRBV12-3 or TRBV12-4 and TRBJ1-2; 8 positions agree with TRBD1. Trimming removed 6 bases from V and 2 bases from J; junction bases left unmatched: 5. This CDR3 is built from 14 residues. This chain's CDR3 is CASRSGGENYGYTF. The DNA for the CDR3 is TGTGCCAGCAGGTCAGGGGGCGAGAACTATGGCTACACCTTC.

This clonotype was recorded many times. The CDR3 protein is CSARSDSSYEQYF. The CDR3 DNA is TGCAGTGCTAGGTCGGACAGTTCTTACGAGCAGTACTTC. The chain links TRBV20-1 to TRBJ2-7, with a possible D match to TRBD1 (6 bases). CDR1 is DFQATT, CDR2 SNEGSKA, per germline (reference sequence). The V and J ends lost 3 bases and 4 bases respectively, with 13 bases between them. The CDR3 runs 13 residues.

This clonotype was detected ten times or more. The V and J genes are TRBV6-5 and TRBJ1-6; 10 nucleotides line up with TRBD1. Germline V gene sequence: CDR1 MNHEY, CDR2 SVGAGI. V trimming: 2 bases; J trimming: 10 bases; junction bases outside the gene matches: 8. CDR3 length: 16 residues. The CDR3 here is CASSYADRGLGSPLHF. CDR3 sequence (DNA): TGTGCCAGCAGTTACGCTGACAGGGGGCTAGGATCACCCCTCCACTTT.

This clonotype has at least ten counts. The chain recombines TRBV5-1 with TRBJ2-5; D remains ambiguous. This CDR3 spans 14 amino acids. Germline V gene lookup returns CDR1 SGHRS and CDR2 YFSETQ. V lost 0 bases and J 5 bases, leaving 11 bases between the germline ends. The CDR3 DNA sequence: TGCGCCAGCAGCTTGGATATGGTCGACGAGACCCAGTACTTC. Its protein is CASSLDMVDETQYF.

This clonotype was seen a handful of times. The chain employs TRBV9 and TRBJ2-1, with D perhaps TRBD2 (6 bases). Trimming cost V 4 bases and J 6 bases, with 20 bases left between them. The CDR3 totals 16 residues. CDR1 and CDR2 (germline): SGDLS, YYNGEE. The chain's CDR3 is CASSPRERSFFNEQFF. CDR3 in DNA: TGTGCCAGCAGCCCACGGGAGAGATCTTTCTTCAATGAGCAGTTCTTC.

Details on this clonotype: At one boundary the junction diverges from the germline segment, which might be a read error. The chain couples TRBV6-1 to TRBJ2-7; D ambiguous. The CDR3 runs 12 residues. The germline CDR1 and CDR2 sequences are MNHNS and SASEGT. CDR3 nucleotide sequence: TGTGCCAGCAGCGAAGCCTCCTACGAGCAGTACTTC. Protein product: CASSEASYEQYF.

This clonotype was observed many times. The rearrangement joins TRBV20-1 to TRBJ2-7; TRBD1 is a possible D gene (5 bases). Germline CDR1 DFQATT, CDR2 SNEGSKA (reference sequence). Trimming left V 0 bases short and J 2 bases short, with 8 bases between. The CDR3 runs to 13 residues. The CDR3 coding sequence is TGCAGTGCTAGAGATGACAGAACCTACGAGCAGTACTTC. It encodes CSARDDRTYEQYF.

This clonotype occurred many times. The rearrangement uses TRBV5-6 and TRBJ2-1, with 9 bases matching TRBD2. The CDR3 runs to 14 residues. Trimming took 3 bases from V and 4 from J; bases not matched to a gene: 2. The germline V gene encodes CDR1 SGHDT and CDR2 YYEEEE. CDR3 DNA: TGTGCCAGCAGCTCGACTAGCGGTTACAATGAGCAGTTCTTC. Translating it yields CASSSTSGYNEQFF.

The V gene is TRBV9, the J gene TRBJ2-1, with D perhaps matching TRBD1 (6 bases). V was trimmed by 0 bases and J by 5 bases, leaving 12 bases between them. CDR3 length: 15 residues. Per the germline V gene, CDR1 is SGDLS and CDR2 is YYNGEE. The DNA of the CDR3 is TGTGCCAGCAGCGTAGGTGACCAGGGGCACAATGAGCAGTTCTTC. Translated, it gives CASSVGDQGHNEQFF.

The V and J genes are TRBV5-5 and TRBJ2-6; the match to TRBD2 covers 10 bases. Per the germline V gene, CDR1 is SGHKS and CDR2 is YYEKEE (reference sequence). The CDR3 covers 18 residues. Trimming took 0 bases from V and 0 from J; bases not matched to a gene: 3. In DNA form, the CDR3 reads TGTGCCAGCAGCTTGGCTAGCGGGGGCTACTCTGGGGCCAACGTCCTGACTTTC. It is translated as CASSLASGGYSGANVLTF.

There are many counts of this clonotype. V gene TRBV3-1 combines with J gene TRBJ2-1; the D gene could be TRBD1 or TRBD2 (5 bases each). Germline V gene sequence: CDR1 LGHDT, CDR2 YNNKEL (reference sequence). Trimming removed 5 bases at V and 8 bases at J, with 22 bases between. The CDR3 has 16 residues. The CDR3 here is CASSAYGTLDRDEQFF. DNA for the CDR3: TGTGCCAGCAGCGCATACGGGACCTTGGACCGGGATGAGCAGTTCTTC.

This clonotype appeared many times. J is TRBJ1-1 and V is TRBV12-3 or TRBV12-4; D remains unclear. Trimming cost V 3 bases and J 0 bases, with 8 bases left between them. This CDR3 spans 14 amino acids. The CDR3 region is CASSLKQMNTEAFF. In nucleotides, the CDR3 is TGTGCCAGCAGTTTGAAACAGATGAACACTGAAGCTTTCTTT.